Following are 3 T cell receptor beta chains from one sample sequenced in a study of blood T cell repertoires in COVID-19. The repertoire was sequenced with immunoSEQ multiplex PCR; TCRdb's copy has only in-frame clones and lacks some. The sample has under 300,000 clones; 80% to 90% are singletons. Sample: PBMCs or T cells enriched from blood (not recorded which). Every receptor here comes from a man aged 40-50 years who had recovered from COVID-19.

The chain employs TRBV6-5 and TRBJ1-1; a possible D gene is TRBD1 (5 bases). This CDR3 is 13 amino acids long. With 7 bases removed from V and 0 bases from J, the gap between germline ends came to 9 bases. Germline CDR1 is MNHEY and CDR2 is SVGAGI. The CDR3 spells CASNSQVNTEAFF. The CDR3, as DNA: TGTGCCAGCAACTCACAGGTGAACACTGAAGCTTTCTTT.

The V and J genes are TRBV19 and TRBJ1-2, with 10 bases lining up with TRBD1. The CDR3 runs 14 residues. Germline-derived CDR1 and CDR2 are LNHDA and SQIVND (reference sequence). Trimming took 5 bases from V and 7 from J; bases not matched to a gene: 7. DNA for the CDR3: TGTGCCAGTAGTTCGACAGGGGGCTCTGGTGGCTACACCTTC. This gives the protein CASSSTGGSGGYTF.

The genes are TRBV27 and TRBJ2-2, with a tentative D call TRBD2 (5 bases). The germline V gene encodes CDR1 MNHEY and CDR2 SMNVEV (reference sequence). Trimming removed 6 bases from V and 5 bases from J, with 10 bases in between. CDR3 size: 13 residues. CDR3 coding DNA: TGTGCCAGCAGAGTGCGGGTGACCGGGGAGCTGTTTTTT. Amino acid sequence: CASRVRVTGELFF.